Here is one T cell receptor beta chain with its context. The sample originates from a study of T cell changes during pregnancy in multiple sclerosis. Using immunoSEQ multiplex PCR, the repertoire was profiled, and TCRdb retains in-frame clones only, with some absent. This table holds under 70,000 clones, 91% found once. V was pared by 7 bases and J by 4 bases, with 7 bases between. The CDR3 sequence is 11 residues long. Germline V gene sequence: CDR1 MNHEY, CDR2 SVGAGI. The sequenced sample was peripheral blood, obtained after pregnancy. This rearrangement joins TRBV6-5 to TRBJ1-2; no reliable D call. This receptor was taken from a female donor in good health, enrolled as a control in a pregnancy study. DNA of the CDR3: TGTGCCAGCATGTCACTCTATGGCTACACCTTC. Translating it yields CASMSLYGYTF.